The 32 T cell receptor beta chains in this list originate from one sample, sequenced in a study of CD8+ T cells in alopecia areata. It was cDNA, reverse transcribed from extracted RNA, that served as the sequencing template. The repertoire was sequenced with immunoSEQ multiplex PCR; TCRdb's copy has only in-frame clones and lacks some. The table includes about 98,000 clones, around two fifths detected once. Material for sequencing was CD4+ T cells sorted from blood. The receptors shown here come from a human donor with alopecia areata.

There are a few counts of this clone. The chain carries TRBV28 and TRBJ2-6; either TRBD1 or TRBD2 may fit D (6 bases each). Trimming removed 4 bases at V and 2 bases at J, with 9 bases between. There are 15 residues in the CDR3. Germline V CDR1 and CDR2: MDHEN, SYDVKM. CDR3 DNA: TGTGCCAGCAGTTGGAGGGGGGCTGGGGCCAACGTCCTGACTTTC. Protein sequence: CASSWRGAGANVLTF.

This clone showed up just a few times. This chain joins TRBV18 and TRBJ1-1; D gene uncertain. This CDR3 is built from 15 residues. From germline, CDR1 is KGHSH and CDR2 LQKENI. The V end lost 2 bases, the J end lost 3 bases, and 13 bases lay between the germline ends. As DNA, the CDR3 is TGTGCCAGCTCACCAATTGTAGGGCAGGACACTGAAGCTTTCTTT. Its translation: CASSPIVGQDTEAFF.

The chain recombines TRBV9 with TRBJ2-6; D not certain. Trimming cost V 0 bases and J 3 bases, with 1 base left between them. Germline V lookup: CDR1 SGDLS, CDR2 YYNGEE. The CDR3 totals 13 residues. CDR3 loop: CASSVVGANVLTF. The DNA of the CDR3 is TGTGCCAGCAGCGTAGTTGGGGCCAACGTCCTGACTTTC.

V and J are TRBV29-1 and TRBJ2-7; no definite D call. Germline V lookup: CDR1 SQVTM, CDR2 ANQGSEA. V was pared by 2 bases and J by 3 bases, with 5 bases between. CDR3 size: 11 residues. CDR3 region: CSVELRYEQYF. The CDR3 DNA reads TGCAGCGTTGAACTCCGCTACGAGCAGTACTTC.

The rearrangement links TRBV14 to TRBJ1-2; D is perhaps TRBD1 (6 bases). V dropped 5 bases and J dropped 12 bases, with 19 bases sitting between them. Germline lookup yields CDR1 SGHDN and CDR2 FVKESK. The CDR3 length is 13 residues. The CDR3 is CASSSQIRTEDTF. DNA of the CDR3: TGTGCCAGCAGCTCCCAGATACGGACAGAAGACACCTTC.

CDR3 sequence (DNA): TGTGCCTCCGCGACAGGGGACCCGGGTGAGCAGTACTTC. It encodes CASATGDPGEQYF. The chain is built from TRBV30 and TRBJ2-7; 8 bases map to TRBD1. Losses at the gene ends were 7 bases for V and 7 bases for J; bases not matched to a gene: 12. Germline CDR1 is GTSNPN and CDR2 is SVGIG (reference sequence). The CDR3 sequence is 13 residues long.

The rearrangement links TRBV29-1 to TRBJ1-2; D is unclear. Trimming removed 3 bases at V and 4 bases at J, with 9 bases between. This CDR3 contains 12 residues. CDR1 and CDR2 (germline): SQVTM, ANQGSEA. The chain's CDR3 is CSVEVGSYGYTF. For the CDR3, the DNA is TGCAGCGTTGAGGTAGGAAGCTATGGCTACACCTTC.

This clone was observed a handful of times. The chain couples TRBV29-1 to TRBJ2-3; D possibly matches TRBD1 or TRBD2 (5 bases each). CDR1 is SQVTM and CDR2 is ANQGSEA in the germline V gene. The V end lost 0 bases, the J end lost 6 bases, and 22 bases lay between the germline ends. CDR3 length: 17 residues. The CDR3 is CSVEDLGDQQWGDTQYF. As DNA, the CDR3 is TGCAGCGTTGAAGACCTCGGGGACCAACAATGGGGGGATACGCAGTATTTT.

The chain joins TRBV7-2 to TRBJ2-5; 9 nucleotides line up with TRBD1. CDR3 length: 15 amino acids. The ends lost 4 bases at V and 4 bases at J; junction bases unmatched: 7. Germline V gene sequence: CDR1 SGHTA, CDR2 FQGNSA. DNA of the CDR3: TGTGCCAGCAGCTGGGATCCGACAGGGGGAGAGACCCAGTACTTC. Translation gives CASSWDPTGGETQYF.

The J gene is TRBJ2-7, the V gene TRBV2; no definite D call. V gave up 8 bases and J gave up 4 bases, with 12 bases separating them. Germline V gives CDR1 SNHLY, CDR2 FYNNEI. The CDR3 extends over 12 amino acids. CDR3 in amino acids: CASGVREYEQYF. In nucleotides, the CDR3 is TGTGCCAGCGGCGTAAGAGAGTACGAGCAGTACTTC. The variable domain in full, completed from reference TRBV2 and TRBJ2-7, reads EPEVTQTPSHQVTQMGQEVILRCVPISNHLYFYWYRQILGQKVEFLVSFYNNEISEKSEIFDDQFSVERPDGSNFTLKIRSTKLEDSAMYFCASGVREYEQYFGPGTRLTVT.

This chain uses TRBV29-1 with TRBJ2-7; D is perhaps TRBD2 (6 bases). The germline CDR1 and CDR2 sequences are SQVTM and ANQGSEA. Between the trimmed V and J ends, which lost 6 bases and 4 bases, there was a span of 13 bases. This CDR3 is 12 amino acids long. As DNA, the CDR3 is TGCAGCGTCCCCGGGAGCGGTTACGAGCAGTACTTC. Its translation: CSVPGSGYEQYF.

This clone was detected only a few times. The chain uses TRBV29-1 and TRBJ2-5, with TRBD1 matching over 7 bases. This CDR3 comprises 13 residues. Germline V CDR1 and CDR2: SQVTM, ANQGSEA. Trimming took 3 bases from V and 5 from J; bases not matched to a gene: 6. The CDR3 DNA sequence: TGCAGCGTTGATTCGGTCAGGGGGGAGACCCAGTACTTC. It is translated as CSVDSVRGETQYF.

This clone is deemed medium-sized. The DNA of the CDR3 is TGTGCCAGCAGCCCCCTCGGCGGGGGAAACGAGCAGTACTTC. It translates to CASSPLGGGNEQYF. The chain recombines TRBV28 with TRBJ2-7; 7 bases are shared with TRBD2. From germline, CDR1 is MDHEN and CDR2 SYDVKM. The CDR3 is made up of 14 amino acids. J was trimmed by 5 bases and V by 6 bases; bases with no gene match: 10.

A note on this clone: Distinct nucleotide sequences in the sample also encode this CDR3. V is TRBV29-1 and J is TRBJ1-1; 7 nucleotides align to TRBD1. The J segment lost 0 bases and the V segment lost 6 bases, leaving 1 base of the junction unmatched. Germline V gives CDR1 SQVTM, CDR2 ANQGSEA. CDR3 length equals 12 residues. The CDR3 DNA follows: TGCAGCGTGGGACAGATGAACACTGAAGCTTTCTTT. Translation: CSVGQMNTEAFF.

This clone was seen just once. The rearrangement joins TRBV30 to TRBJ1-1; D is undetermined. CDR3 length equals 13 residues. The germline V gene encodes CDR1 GTSNPN and CDR2 SVGIG (reference sequence). The V and J ends lost 5 bases and 3 bases respectively, with 13 bases between them. The CDR3 reads CAWAPESYTEAFF. CDR3 nucleotide sequence: TGTGCCTGGGCCCCTGAGTCGTACACTGAAGCTTTCTTT.

The sample holds a few counts of this clone. The chain is built from TRBV2 and TRBJ1-2; TRBD1 might be the D (5 bases). Germline V gives CDR1 SNHLY, CDR2 FYNNEI. Deletions cut 0 bases from V and 4 bases from J, with 9 bases between. This CDR3 is built from 14 residues. The CDR3 protein is CASSEARQGYGYTF. The DNA of the CDR3 is TGTGCCAGCAGTGAAGCGCGGCAGGGCTATGGCTACACCTTC.

J is TRBJ2-7 and V is TRBV28; TRBD2 matches 7 bases. Germline assignment: CDR1 MDHEN and CDR2 SYDVKM. V lost 6 bases, J lost 6 bases, and 11 bases stayed unmatched. This CDR3 spans 14 amino acids. CDR3 in amino acids: CASRPGPSGSEQYF. CDR3 sequence (DNA): TGTGCCAGCAGACCCGGGCCTAGCGGTTCCGAGCAGTACTTC.

The CDR3 nucleotides read TGTGCGCCAGACGGGGTGAGGACCACAGATACGCAGTATTTT. Protein: CAPDGVRTTDTQYF. The chain carries TRBV7-9 and TRBJ2-3, with D maybe TRBD2 (5 bases). Germline assignment: CDR1 SEHNR and CDR2 FQNEAQ (reference sequence). The CDR3 loop spans 14 amino acids.

The V call is TRBV29-1, the J call TRBJ2-3, with 7 positions matching TRBD1. The CDR3 length is 15 residues. The V and J ends lost 7 bases and 1 base, in that order; junction bases with no gene match: 11. Germline V gene data show CDR1 as SQVTM and CDR2 as ANQGSEA. The CDR3 region has the DNA TGCAGCGCTTACAGGGGAACGGTTGGCACAGATACGCAGTATTTT. Translation: CSAYRGTVGTDTQYF.

This clone was detected only a few times. CDR3 nucleotide sequence: TGTGCCAGCAGCTTGGTTGATGCGGGACGGATCTACGAGCAGTACTTC. Its protein product is CASSLVDAGRIYEQYF. The chain carries TRBV5-6 and TRBJ2-7; a weak D match, TRBD2 (6 bases). V shed 0 bases and J shed 3 bases, with 16 bases lying between them. The CDR3 is made up of 16 amino acids. Germline loops: CDR1 SGHDT, CDR2 YYEEEE.

The chain joins TRBV29-1 to TRBJ2-2, with 10 positions matching TRBD1. This CDR3 contains 18 residues. V was pared by 4 bases and J by 3 bases, with 14 bases of the junction left unmatched. CDR1 SQVTM and CDR2 ANQGSEA come from the germline V gene. DNA of the CDR3: TGCAGCGTTGGCCCCCCCCGACCCGGGACAGGGGACACCGGGGAGCTGTTTTTT. It codes for CSVGPPRPGTGDTGELFF.

The rearrangement links TRBV29-1 to TRBJ2-7; D remains ambiguous. V was pared by 4 bases and J by 6 bases, with 13 bases between. CDR3 size: 12 residues. Germline V gene sequence: CDR1 SQVTM, CDR2 ANQGSEA. CDR3 protein: CSVGSPRGEQYF. The CDR3 coding sequence is TGCAGCGTTGGGTCCCCACGTGGCGAGCAGTACTTC.

The chain couples TRBV29-1 to TRBJ2-7; 9 bases agree with TRBD1. The germline V gene has CDR1 SQVTM and CDR2 ANQGSEA. This CDR3 is 14 amino acids long. The ends lost 3 bases at V and 0 bases at J; junction bases unmatched: 3. The chain's CDR3 is CSVDPGQGSYEQYF. Here the CDR3 DNA reads TGCAGCGTTGATCCGGGACAGGGCTCCTACGAGCAGTACTTC.

This clone was picked up a small number of times. Within the sample, other DNA sequences also encode this same CDR3. The chain recombines TRBV29-1 with TRBJ1-2; D possibly corresponds to TRBD1 (6 bases). This CDR3 is built from 12 residues. Trimming cost V 4 bases and J 2 bases, with 8 bases left between them. From germline, CDR1 is SQVTM and CDR2 ANQGSEA. Here the CDR3 DNA reads TGCAGCGTTGCAACAGGGAACTATGGCTACACCTTC. Encoded protein: CSVATGNYGYTF.

The V gene is TRBV29-1, the J gene TRBJ1-2, with D tentatively TRBD1 (6 bases). The CDR3 covers 13 residues. Trimming removed 4 bases at V and 4 bases at J, with 13 bases between. Germline CDR1 and CDR2: SQVTM and ANQGSEA. CDR3 coding DNA: TGCAGCGTTGTGACAGGTGGGAGCTATGGCTACACCTTC. This sequence encodes CSVVTGGSYGYTF.

CDR3: CSVGGHHTDTQYF. DNA for the CDR3: TGCAGCGTTGGGGGTCACCACACAGATACGCAGTATTTT. The rearrangement links TRBV29-1 to TRBJ2-3; D is undetermined. CDR3 length: 13 amino acids. The V and J ends lost 4 bases and 2 bases respectively, with 10 bases between them. Germline values: CDR1 SQVTM, CDR2 ANQGSEA.

The CDR3 coding sequence is TGTGCCAGCAGTGGGCCTGCGAGCACTGAAGCTTTCTTT. This codes for CASSGPASTEAFF. The chain carries TRBV25-1 and TRBJ1-1, with D unclear. V shed 4 bases and J shed 4 bases, with 10 bases lying between them. Germline V CDR1 and CDR2: MGHDK, SYGVNS. This CDR3 spans 13 amino acids. The complete variable domain, with remaining parts taken from reference TRBV25-1 and TRBJ1-1, reads EADIYQTPRYLVIGTGKKITLECSQTMGHDKMYWYQQDPGMELHLIHYSYGVNSTEKGDLSSESTVSRIRTEHFPLTLESARPSHTSQYLCASSGPASTEAFFGQGTRLTVV.

In this sample, this clone turned up a few times. This chain uses TRBV5-1 with TRBJ2-3, with 7 bases aligning to TRBD1. This CDR3 spans 12 amino acids. Germline CDR1 reads SGHRS; CDR2 reads YFSETQ. V trimming: 4 bases; J trimming: 7 bases; junction bases outside the gene matches: 3. CDR3 nucleotides: TGCGCCAGCAGCCGCAGGGGGTATACGCAGTATTTT. The encoded protein is CASSRRGYTQYF.

J is TRBJ2-3 and V is TRBV30, with D unresolved. Looked up from germline, CDR1 is GTSNPN and CDR2 is SVGIG (reference sequence). V was clipped by 0 bases and J by 6 bases, with 10 bases between them. The CDR3 covers 13 residues. The CDR3 loop reads CAWSVRRADTQYF. The CDR3 DNA sequence: TGTGCCTGGAGTGTACGCCGTGCCGATACGCAGTATTTT.

V is TRBV29-1 and J is TRBJ2-7, with TRBD1 matching 7 bases. CDR1 is SQVTM, CDR2 ANQGSEA, per germline. The CDR3 is 14 residues long. V gave up 5 bases and J gave up 3 bases; unmatched junction bases: 10. The CDR3 DNA follows: TGCAGCGTTACCGACAGGGCCACCCACTACGAGCAGTACTTC. The encoded protein is CSVTDRATHYEQYF.

The sample holds a few counts of this clone. The chain employs TRBV28 and TRBJ2-7; D tentatively reads TRBD1 or TRBD2 (5 bases each). The CDR3 runs to 15 residues. The V end was cut by 3 bases, the J end by 2 bases, with 14 bases between. CDR1 and CDR2 (germline): MDHEN, SYDVKM. The DNA for the CDR3 is TGTGCCAGCAGTTTCGGAACCATGGGGGCCTACGAGCAGTACTTC. Protein product: CASSFGTMGAYEQYF.

The V and J genes are TRBV9 and TRBJ2-3; 7 positions match TRBD2. Trimming cost V 0 bases and J 4 bases; bases outside gene matches: 2. This CDR3 contains 14 residues. Germline CDR1 reads SGDLS; CDR2 reads YYNGEE. The CDR3 nucleotides are TGTGCCAGCAGCGTAGACGGGAGGCCAGATACGCAGTATTTT. Translation: CASSVDGRPDTQYF.